This TCR beta chain was obtained from a study of CD8 T cells in Susac syndrome. RNA totalling roughly 0.45 to 1 ug underwent reverse transcription with random hexamers. It was immunoSEQ multiplex PCR that amplified TCR beta CDR3 across 54 Vbeta and 13 Jbeta. In TCRdb, the immunoSEQ multiplex PCR reads were re-called with MiXCR into one record per CDR3 protein. The sample yields some 190,000 distinct CDR3 sequences, approximately 96% seen once. Specimen: CD4+ T cells from PBMCs. This receptor was taken from a human donor with multiple sclerosis.

CDR3 sequence reads: CSVRGSDTGELFF. In DNA, the CDR3 is TGCAGCGTTCGGGGGTCGGACACCGGGGAGCTGTTTTTT. The chain joins TRBV29-1 to TRBJ2-2; weak D call: TRBD2 (6 bases). There are 13 residues in the CDR3. Germline CDR1 and CDR2: SQVTM and ANQGSEA. V was trimmed by 5 bases and J by 3 bases, leaving 10 bases between them.